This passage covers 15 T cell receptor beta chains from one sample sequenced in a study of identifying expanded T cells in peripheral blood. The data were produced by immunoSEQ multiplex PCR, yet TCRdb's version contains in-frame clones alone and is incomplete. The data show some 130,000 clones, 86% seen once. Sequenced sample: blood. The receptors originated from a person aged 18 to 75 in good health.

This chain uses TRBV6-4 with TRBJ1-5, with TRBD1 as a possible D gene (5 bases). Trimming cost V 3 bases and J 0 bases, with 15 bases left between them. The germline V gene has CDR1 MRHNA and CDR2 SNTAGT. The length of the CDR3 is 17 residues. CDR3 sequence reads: CASSEGPDGYSNQPQHF. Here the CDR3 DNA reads TGTGCCAGCAGTGAGGGACCTGACGGTTATAGCAATCAGCCCCAGCATTTT.

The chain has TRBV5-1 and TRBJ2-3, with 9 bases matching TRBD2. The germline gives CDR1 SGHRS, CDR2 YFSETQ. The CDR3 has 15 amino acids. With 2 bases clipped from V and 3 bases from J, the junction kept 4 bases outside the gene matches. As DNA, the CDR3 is TGCGCCAGCAGCTTTATTAGCGGGAGTACAGATACGCAGTATTTT. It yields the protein CASSFISGSTDTQYF.

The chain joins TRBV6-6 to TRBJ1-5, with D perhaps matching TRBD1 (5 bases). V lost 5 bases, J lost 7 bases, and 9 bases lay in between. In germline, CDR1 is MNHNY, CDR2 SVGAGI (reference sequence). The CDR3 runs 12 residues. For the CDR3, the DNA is TGTGCCAGCAGTACTTCAGGGCAGCCCCAGCATTTT. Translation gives CASSTSGQPQHF.

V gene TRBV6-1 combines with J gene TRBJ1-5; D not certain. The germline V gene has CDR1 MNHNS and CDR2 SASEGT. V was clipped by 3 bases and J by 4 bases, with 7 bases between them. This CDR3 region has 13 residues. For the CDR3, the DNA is TGTGCCAGCAGTGAGACGGGGAATCAGCCCCAGCATTTT. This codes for CASSETGNQPQHF.

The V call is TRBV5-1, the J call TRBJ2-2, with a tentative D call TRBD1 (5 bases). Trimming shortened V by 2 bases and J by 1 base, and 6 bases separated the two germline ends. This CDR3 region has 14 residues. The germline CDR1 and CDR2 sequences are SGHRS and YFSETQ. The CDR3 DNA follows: TGCGCCAGCAGCTTCCAGGGGAACACCGGGGAGCTGTTTTTT. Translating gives CASSFQGNTGELFF.

CDR3 sequence: CASSARTSDYEQYF. The DNA of the CDR3 is TGCGCCAGCAGCGCCCGGACTAGCGACTACGAGCAGTACTTC. The V gene is TRBV5-1, the J gene TRBJ2-7, with 9 nucleotides matching TRBD2. Germline CDR1 reads SGHRS; CDR2 reads YFSETQ. The CDR3 is made up of 14 amino acids. The V segment lost 4 bases and the J segment 3 bases; nucleotides outside the gene matches: 5.

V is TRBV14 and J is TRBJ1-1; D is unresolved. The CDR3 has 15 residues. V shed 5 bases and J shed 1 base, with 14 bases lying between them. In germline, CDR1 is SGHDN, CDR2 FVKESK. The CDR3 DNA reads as TGTGCCAGCAGCTTTGAGACATTGGGGAACACTGAAGCTTTCTTT. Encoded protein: CASSFETLGNTEAFF.

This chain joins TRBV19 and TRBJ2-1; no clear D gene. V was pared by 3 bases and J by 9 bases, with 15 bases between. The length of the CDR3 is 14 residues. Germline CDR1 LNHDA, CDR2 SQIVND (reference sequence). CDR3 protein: CASSIRFAWGEQFF. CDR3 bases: TGTGCCAGTAGTATTAGGTTCGCATGGGGTGAGCAGTTCTTC.

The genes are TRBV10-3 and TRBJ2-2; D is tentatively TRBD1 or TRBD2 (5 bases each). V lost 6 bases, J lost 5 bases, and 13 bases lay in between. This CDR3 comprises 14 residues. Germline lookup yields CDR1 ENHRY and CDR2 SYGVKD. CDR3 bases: TGTGCCATCAGGACGCGTGGGGGAACCGGGGAGCTGTTTTTT. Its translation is CAIRTRGGTGELFF.

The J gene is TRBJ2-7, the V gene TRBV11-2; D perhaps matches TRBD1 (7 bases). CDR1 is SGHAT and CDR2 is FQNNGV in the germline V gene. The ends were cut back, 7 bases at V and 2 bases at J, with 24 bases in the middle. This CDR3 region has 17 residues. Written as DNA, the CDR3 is TGTGCCAGCACCCTCGGACAGGCGTGGACTAAAACCTACGAGCAGTACTTC. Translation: CASTLGQAWTKTYEQYF.

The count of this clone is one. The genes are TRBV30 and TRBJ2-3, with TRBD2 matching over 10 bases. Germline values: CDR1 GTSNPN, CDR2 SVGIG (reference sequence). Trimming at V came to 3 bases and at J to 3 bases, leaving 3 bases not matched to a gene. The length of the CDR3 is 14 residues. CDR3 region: CAWRLAGGTDTQYF. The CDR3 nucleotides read TGTGCCTGGAGGTTAGCGGGGGGTACAGATACGCAGTATTTT.

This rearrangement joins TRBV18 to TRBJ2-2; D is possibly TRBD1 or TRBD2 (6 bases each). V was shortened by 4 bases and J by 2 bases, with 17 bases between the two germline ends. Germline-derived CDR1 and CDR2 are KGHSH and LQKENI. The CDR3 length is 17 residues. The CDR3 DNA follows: TGTGCCAGCTCACTCTCTATCCCGGGGGCTAACACCGGGGAGCTGTTTTTT. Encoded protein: CASSLSIPGANTGELFF.

CDR3 sequence: CASSPIQGGFSGANVLTF. The CDR3 DNA sequence: TGTGCCAGCTCACCAATCCAGGGCGGCTTCTCTGGGGCCAACGTCCTGACTTTC. The rearrangement links TRBV18 to TRBJ2-6; possible D gene TRBD1, 5 bases. Looked up from germline, CDR1 is KGHSH and CDR2 is LQKENI. CDR3 length: 18 amino acids. V dropped 2 bases and J dropped 0 bases, with 14 bases sitting between them.

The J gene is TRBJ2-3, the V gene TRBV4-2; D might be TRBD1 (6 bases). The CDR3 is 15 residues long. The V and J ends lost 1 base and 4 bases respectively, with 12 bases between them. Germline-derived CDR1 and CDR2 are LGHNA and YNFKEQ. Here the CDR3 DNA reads TGTGCCAGCAGCCAAGCCCAGGGGTTGGCAGATACGCAGTATTTT. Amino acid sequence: CASSQAQGLADTQYF.

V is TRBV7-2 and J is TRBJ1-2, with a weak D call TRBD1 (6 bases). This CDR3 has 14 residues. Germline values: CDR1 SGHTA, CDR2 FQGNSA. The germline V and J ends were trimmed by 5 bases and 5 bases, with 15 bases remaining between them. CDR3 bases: TGTGCCAGCAGCGCCTTCGACAGGAGTTATGGCTACACCTTC. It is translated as CASSAFDRSYGYTF.